The T cell receptor beta chain described here comes from a study of blood T cells in healthy people across ages. The CDR3 is 14 amino acids. The V and J ends lost 0 bases and 4 bases respectively, with 9 bases between them. Germline V gives CDR1 LGHNA, CDR2 YSLEER. PCR was performed a second time for roughly 7 to 12 cycles using a sample-barcoded 5' primer and a J-beta primer mix. Researchers report that a template-switch adaptor with 12 random nucleotides tagged each cDNA molecule. Every sample gave at least 2.5 million paired-end reads containing CDR3. TCRdb re-called the 5' RACE reads through MiXCR, storing one row per CDR3 protein. The top ten hold around 7.7% of the sample, which has 1.5 million to 2 million distinct CDR3 sequences, over 25% seen once. This clonotype has more than one count but fewer than ten.

The specimen sequenced was blood. V and J are TRBV4-3 and TRBJ1-1; D is perhaps TRBD1 (5 bases). The source of this sequence is a woman aged 25 to 39 in good health. CDR3 in DNA: TGCGCCAGCAGCCAAGACAGGGCTAGCACTGAAGCTTTCTTT. This gives the protein CASSQDRASTEAFF.